The 18 T cell receptor beta chains given below trace back to one sample, sequenced in a study of blood T cell repertoires in COVID-19. The method was immunoSEQ multiplex PCR; TCRdb's version includes in-frame clones alone and lacks a portion of them. The repertoire includes 250,000 to 300,000 clones, approximately 89% of them detected once, and roughly 2.3% sits in the top ten. Sequencing was performed on peripheral blood. The receptors come from a woman in her 30s with COVID-19, enrolled during active disease.

V usage is TRBV6-1 and J usage is TRBJ2-1, with TRBD1 matching over 8 bases. V lost 2 bases, J lost 4 bases, and 7 bases stayed unmatched. CDR1 MNHNS and CDR2 SASEGT come from the germline V gene. This CDR3 contains 16 residues. CDR3 DNA sequence: TGTGCCAGCAGTGAACTGGGGACAGGAAATTACAATGAGCAGTTCTTC. This sequence encodes CASSELGTGNYNEQFF.

The CDR3: CASSEQAVSGNTIYF. Here the CDR3 DNA reads TGCGCCAGCAGTGAACAGGCCGTCTCTGGAAACACCATATATTTT. The chain couples TRBV5-1 to TRBJ1-3, with D possibly being TRBD1 (5 bases). Trimming left V 5 bases short and J 0 bases short, with 12 bases between. This CDR3 has 15 residues. Germline CDR1 SGHRS, CDR2 YFSETQ.

This chain links TRBV11-2 with TRBJ2-7; tentative D call: TRBD2 (5 bases). This CDR3 spans 15 amino acids. Trimming removed 5 bases from V and 0 bases from J, with 14 bases in between. In germline, CDR1 is SGHAT, CDR2 FQNNGV. Written as DNA, the CDR3 is TGTGCCAGCAGCCCAACCGGGATGGCCTCCTACGAGCAGTACTTC. Protein sequence: CASSPTGMASYEQYF.

This chain connects TRBV5-3 to TRBJ2-1; 9 bases map to TRBD2. TRBV5-3 is an open reading frame, and its role is uncertain. The CDR3 covers 17 residues. The junction had 12 bases not matched to a gene; V was cut back by 1 base and J by 7 bases. DNA of the CDR3: TGTGCCAGAAGCTTGAGGGATTGTAGACTAGCGGAGAATGAGCAGTTCTTC. This sequence encodes CARSLRDCRLAENEQFF.

The rearrangement joins TRBV5-4 to TRBJ1-1; D not resolved. Germline V gene lookup returns CDR1 SGHNT and CDR2 YYREEE (reference sequence). V lost 2 bases, J lost 7 bases, and 12 bases lay in between. This CDR3 is 13 amino acids long. DNA of the CDR3: TGTGCCAGCAGCTTTGCCTCCTCTAATGAAGCTTTCTTT. As protein: CASSFASSNEAFF.

J is TRBJ2-7 and V is TRBV7-9; D gene uncertain. The CDR3 spans 13 residues. Germline V gene data show CDR1 as SEHNR and CDR2 as FQNEAQ (reference sequence). The V and J ends lost 0 bases and 3 bases respectively, with 6 bases between them. The CDR3: CASSLASFYEQYF. CDR3 in DNA: TGTGCCAGCAGCTTAGCGTCCTTCTACGAGCAGTACTTC.

This clone was seen a few times. The chain uses TRBV29-1 and TRBJ2-6; 10 nucleotides align to TRBD1. J was trimmed by 4 bases and V by 5 bases; bases with no gene match: 5. The CDR3 contains 15 residues. Germline V lookup: CDR1 SQVTM, CDR2 ANQGSEA. In DNA form, the CDR3 reads TGCAGCGTTTGGGACAGGGGACACGGGGCCAACGTCCTGACTTTC. Residues: CSVWDRGHGANVLTF. The full variable domain, with the rest looked up from reference TRBV29-1 and TRBJ2-6, is SAVISQKPSRDICQRGTSLTIQCQVDSQVTMMFWYRQQPGQSLTLIATANQGSEATYESGFVIDKFPISRPNLTFSTLTVSNMSPEDSSIYLCSVWDRGHGANVLTFGAGSRLTVL.

The J gene is TRBJ2-7, the V gene TRBV5-4; 8 bases agree with TRBD2. The CDR3 runs 15 residues. Losses at the gene ends were 2 bases for V and 5 bases for J; bases not matched to a gene: 9. Germline V gene sequence: CDR1 SGHNT, CDR2 YYREEE (reference sequence). As DNA, the CDR3 is TGTGCCAGCAGCTTTGTTCGGGAGGGCCTGGACGAGCAGTACTTC. Its protein is CASSFVREGLDEQYF. The variable domain in full, completed from reference TRBV5-4 and TRBJ2-7, reads ETGVTQSPTHLIKTRGQQVTLRCSSQSGHNTVSWYQQALGQGPQFIFQYYREEENGRGNFPPRFSGLQFPNYSSELNVNALELDDSALYLCASSFVREGLDEQYFGPGTRLTVT.

V gene TRBV2 combines with J gene TRBJ1-5; no clear D. This CDR3 is built from 14 residues. CDR1 is SNHLY, CDR2 FYNNEI, per germline. V gave up 3 bases and J gave up 0 bases, with 6 bases separating them. Written as DNA, the CDR3 is TGTGCCAGCAGTGACAGTGATAGCAATCAGCCCCAGCATTTT. This gives the protein CASSDSDSNQPQHF.

V and J are TRBV5-4 and TRBJ2-7; D uncertain. V was trimmed by 0 bases and J by 0 bases, leaving 10 bases between them. This CDR3 has 15 residues. CDR1 is SGHNT and CDR2 is YYREEE in the germline V gene (reference sequence). This chain's CDR3 is CASSLGQAISYEQYF. The CDR3, as DNA: TGTGCCAGCAGCTTGGGGCAGGCGATCTCCTACGAGCAGTACTTC.

There are a few counts of this clone. The chain uses TRBV3-1 (or the pseudogene TRBV3-2) and TRBJ2-2; TRBD2 aligns across 8 bases. Germline-derived CDR1 and CDR2 are LGHDT and YNNKEL (reference sequence). The CDR3 contains 15 residues. J was trimmed by 7 bases and V by 4 bases; bases with no gene match: 8. The CDR3, as DNA: TGTGCCAGCAGCCTGCCAGCGGGAGCGGGCGGGGAGCTGTTTTTT. Residues: CASSLPAGAGGELFF.

This chain links TRBV30 with TRBJ1-2; D call uncertain. Germline V gene data show CDR1 as GTSNPN and CDR2 as SVGIG (reference sequence). CDR3 size: 10 residues. The ends were cut back, 4 bases at V and 8 bases at J, with 8 bases in the middle. The DNA for the CDR3 is TGTGCCTGGAACCACATCGGCTACACCTTC. Amino acid sequence: CAWNHIGYTF.

The chain has TRBV6-5 and TRBJ2-1; weak D call: TRBD2 (6 bases). Trimming took off 7 bases at V and 8 bases at J, with 18 bases between the two ends. The CDR3 spans 14 residues. Germline-derived CDR1 and CDR2 are MNHEY and SVGAGI. The CDR3 region is CASNRGDGEDEQFF. CDR3 nucleotides: TGTGCCAGCAATCGGGGAGATGGGGAGGATGAGCAGTTCTTC.

This chain links TRBV11-2 with TRBJ2-1; no reliable D call. The V gene's germline CDR1 is SGHAT and CDR2 FQNNGV. This CDR3 contains 13 residues. V was shortened by 0 bases and J by 5 bases, with 5 bases between the two germline ends. CDR3 residues: CASSLDRDNEQFF. The DNA of the CDR3 is TGTGCCAGCAGCTTAGACCGAGACAATGAGCAGTTCTTC.

The rearrangement joins TRBV5-1 to TRBJ2-1, with TRBD2 identical over 11 bases. V was clipped by 2 bases and J by 1 base; unmatched bases: 14. Germline V gene data show CDR1 as SGHRS and CDR2 as YFSETQ. This CDR3 has 20 amino acids. This CDR3 reads CASSFSPTILAGGSYNEQFF. Here the CDR3 DNA reads TGCGCCAGCAGCTTCTCTCCTACAATTCTAGCGGGAGGTTCCTACAATGAGCAGTTCTTC.

V usage is TRBV10-3 and J usage is TRBJ1-2, with 11 bases lining up with TRBD1. The CDR3 length is 14 residues. Germline V gene data show CDR1 as ENHRY and CDR2 as SYGVKD. Unmatched junction bases numbered 4, after V lost 3 bases and J lost 7 bases. Written as DNA, the CDR3 is TGTGCCATCAGTGACGCGGACAGGGGGCCTGGCTACACCTTC. Translated, it gives CAISDADRGPGYTF.

The CDR3 protein is CASSLYRGDEQYF. CDR3 in DNA: TGTGCCAGCAGCCTCTATCGAGGCGACGAGCAGTACTTC. The chain links TRBV7-9 to TRBJ2-7; D gene unclear. CDR3 length: 13 amino acids. V was clipped by 5 bases and J by 5 bases, with 13 bases between them. Looked up from germline, CDR1 is SEHNR and CDR2 is FQNEAQ (reference sequence).

This clone was recorded once. V gene TRBV6-5 combines with J gene TRBJ2-1; 7 bases fit TRBD2. The length of the CDR3 is 14 residues. Trimming cost V 2 bases and J 6 bases; bases outside gene matches: 4. Germline CDR1 is MNHEY and CDR2 is SVGAGI. CDR3 amino acids: CASSYGGSANEQFF. CDR3 bases: TGTGCCAGCAGTTACGGCGGGAGTGCCAATGAGCAGTTCTTC.